One and the same sample provided the 24 T cell receptor beta chains below, sequenced in a study of response to subunit inactivated influenza vaccine. From the RT-PCR reads, TCRdb called clonotypes with MiXCR, one entry per CDR3 protein. Found here are about 520,000 distinct CDR3 sequences, less than 30% of them singletons; the top ten hold approximately 1.9%. The sample in question was CD4+ T cells sorted from PBMCs, obtained around 5 days after vaccination. Receptors originate from a man aged 50-60 years who received an inactivated influenza vaccine.

The CDR3 loop is CASSATGKRDTQYF. The CDR3 bases are TGTGCCAGCAGCGCAACAGGGAAACGAGATACGCAGTATTTT. This chain links TRBV9 with TRBJ2-3; D is perhaps TRBD1 (6 bases). V was trimmed by 3 bases and J by 5 bases, leaving 13 bases between them. CDR1 and CDR2 from the germline V gene are SGDLS and YYNGEE. The CDR3 extends over 14 amino acids.

The chain recombines TRBV11-2 with TRBJ2-2; D tentatively reads TRBD1 or TRBD2 (5 bases each). The germline gives CDR1 SGHAT, CDR2 FQNNGV. The V end was cut by 11 bases, the J end by 7 bases, with 20 bases between. There are 14 residues in the CDR3. Here the CDR3 DNA reads TGTGCCTCAGCCGTCGAGCGAGGGGTCGGGGAGCTGTTTTTT. Protein product: CASAVERGVGELFF.

This clonotype showed up just a few times. The J gene is TRBJ1-6, the V gene TRBV20-1, with D possibly matching TRBD1 (5 bases). This CDR3 region has 14 residues. Germline V CDR1 and CDR2: DFQATT, SNEGSKA (reference sequence). V dropped 3 bases and J dropped 5 bases, with 11 bases sitting between them. The DNA of the CDR3 is TGCAGTGCTAGTCAGGGAACGAATAATTCACCCCTCCACTTT. It codes for CSASQGTNNSPLHF.

The chain joins TRBV18 to TRBJ2-7; D remains unclear. CDR1 and CDR2 from the germline V gene are KGHSH and LQKENI. The CDR3 is 13 amino acids. V was trimmed by 2 bases and J by 0 bases, leaving 5 bases between them. Here the CDR3 reads CASSPRDSYEQYF. In DNA, the CDR3 is TGTGCCAGCTCACCAAGGGACTCCTACGAGCAGTACTTC.

The chain carries TRBV19 and TRBJ2-2; D is undetermined. V lost 5 bases to trimming and J lost 1 base, with 8 bases between them. In germline, CDR1 is LNHDA, CDR2 SQIVND (reference sequence). There are 14 residues in the CDR3. CDR3 sequence reads: CASSVPGNTGELFF. Here the CDR3 DNA reads TGTGCCAGTAGTGTTCCTGGGAACACCGGGGAGCTGTTTTTT.

This clonotype was seen more than once but under ten times. The chain joins TRBV7-2 to TRBJ2-1; 8 positions match TRBD2. This CDR3 has 15 residues. V shed 2 bases and J 3 bases; nucleotides not matched to a gene: 3. Germline V CDR1 and CDR2: SGHTA, FQGNSA. CDR3: CASSLLSGGYNEQFF. Here the CDR3 DNA reads TGTGCCAGCAGCTTATTAAGCGGGGGCTACAATGAGCAGTTCTTC. The complete variable domain, with remaining parts taken from reference TRBV7-2 and TRBJ2-1, reads GAGVSQSPSNKVTEKGKDVELRCDPISGHTALYWYRQSLGQGLEFLIYFQGNSAPDKSGLPSDRFSAERTGGSVSTLTIQRTQQEDSAVYLCASSLLSGGYNEQFFGPGTRLTVL.

The genes are TRBV3-1 and TRBJ1-1, with TRBD1 matching over 7 bases. Per germline, CDR1 LGHDT and CDR2 YNNKEL (reference sequence). J was trimmed by 6 bases and V by 0 bases; bases with no gene match: 16. The CDR3 length is 18 residues. Here the CDR3 reads CASSQDLGKGARKAEAFF. The CDR3 DNA reads as TGTGCCAGCAGCCAAGATTTGGGAAAGGGGGCGCGTAAGGCTGAAGCTTTCTTT. The variable domain in full, with the rest retrieved from reference TRBV3-1 and TRBJ1-1, is DTAVSQTPKYLVTQMGNDKSIKCEQNLGHDTMYWYKQDSKKFLKIMFSYNNKELIINETVPNRFSPKSPDKAHLNLHINSLELGDSAVYFCASSQDLGKGARKAEAFFGQGTRLTVV.

This clonotype has only a few counts. V and J are TRBV9 and TRBJ2-1; 9 positions agree with TRBD1. The CDR3 length is 18 residues. Germline values: CDR1 SGDLS, CDR2 YYNGEE. V trimming: 1 base; J trimming: 5 bases; junction bases outside the gene matches: 13. The CDR3 reads CASSVTIPDRGDDNEQFF. In DNA, the CDR3 is TGTGCCAGCAGCGTAACAATACCGGACAGGGGCGACGACAATGAGCAGTTCTTC.

This clonotype was observed at least ten times. The chain recombines TRBV12-3 or TRBV12-4 with TRBJ2-1; D uncertain. This CDR3 region has 12 residues. V gave up 3 bases and J gave up 7 bases, with 7 bases separating them. The CDR3 spells CASSFFGNEQFF. The CDR3 DNA reads as TGTGCCAGCAGTTTTTTCGGTAATGAGCAGTTCTTC.

The gene calls are TRBV5-1 and TRBJ2-3; D is undetermined. Trimming removed 2 bases from V and 3 bases from J, with 10 bases in between. The germline V gene has CDR1 SGHRS and CDR2 YFSETQ. The CDR3 has 14 residues. CDR3 residues: CASSFTKGTDTQYF. In DNA, the CDR3 is TGCGCCAGCAGCTTCACTAAAGGAACAGATACGCAGTATTTT.

The J gene is TRBJ1-1, the V gene TRBV28, with TRBD1 as a possible D gene (6 bases). V lost 7 bases to trimming and J lost 5 bases, with 14 bases between them. Looked up from germline, CDR1 is MDHEN and CDR2 is SYDVKM. The CDR3 extends over 13 amino acids. In DNA, the CDR3 is TGTGCCAGCATTCGTCAGACAGGTACTGAAGCTTTCTTT. Translation: CASIRQTGTEAFF.

The chain has TRBV6-5 and TRBJ2-7; D may be TRBD1 (6 bases). Germline V CDR1 and CDR2: MNHEY, SVGAGI. Between the trimmed V and J ends, which lost 6 bases and 4 bases, there was a span of 22 bases. CDR3 length: 16 residues. CDR3 loop: CASRLLETGRGYEQYF. CDR3 nucleotides: TGTGCCAGCAGGCTCCTCGAGACAGGAAGGGGGTACGAGCAGTACTTC.

V gene TRBV12-3 or TRBV12-4 combines with J gene TRBJ2-7; 8 bases line up with TRBD1. V dropped 1 base and J dropped 2; count of bases not matched to a gene: 7. This CDR3 is built from 16 residues. The CDR3 DNA reads as TGTGCCAGCAGTTTAGGCTTCGGACAGGGAACCTACGAGCAGTACTTC. Protein product: CASSLGFGQGTYEQYF.

This chain connects TRBV29-1 to TRBJ2-7, with 7 positions matching TRBD1. This CDR3 spans 14 amino acids. V was clipped by 4 bases and J by 3 bases; unmatched bases: 9. CDR1 SQVTM and CDR2 ANQGSEA come from the germline V gene. The CDR3 DNA sequence: TGCAGCGTTGGAAGGCAGGGGACAGTCTACGAGCAGTACTTC. Translation: CSVGRQGTVYEQYF.

Here the CDR3 reads CASSFANGELFF. The CDR3 nucleotides are TGTGCCAGCAGCTTTGCGAACGGGGAGCTGTTTTTT. The chain links TRBV3-1 to TRBJ2-2; D is unclear. The CDR3 is made up of 12 amino acids. V was trimmed by 5 bases and J by 7 bases, leaving 8 bases between them. Germline CDR1 LGHDT, CDR2 YNNKEL (reference sequence).

This clonotype has more than one count but fewer than ten. The CDR3 nucleotides read TGCGCCAGCAGCTTAAATACGGCATATTCTAACTATGGCTACACCTTC. Translation: CASSLNTAYSNYGYTF. The V gene is TRBV5-1, the J gene TRBJ1-2, with D uncertain. This CDR3 is built from 16 residues. The germline V gene encodes CDR1 SGHRS and CDR2 YFSETQ. V dropped 2 bases and J dropped 0 bases, with 14 bases sitting between them.

This clonotype was seen at least ten times. The CDR3: CASSLSASGGSYEQYF. The CDR3 nucleotides are TGCGCCAGCAGCTTGTCGGCTAGCGGAGGCTCCTACGAGCAGTACTTC. The rearrangement joins TRBV5-1 to TRBJ2-7, with 7 bases identical to TRBD2. This CDR3 has 16 amino acids. Looked up from germline, CDR1 is SGHRS and CDR2 is YFSETQ. V shed 1 base, J shed 0 bases, and the junction held 7 bases outside the gene matches.

This clonotype was counted between two and nine times. The rearrangement links TRBV25-1 to TRBJ2-3; 14 bases map to TRBD2. This CDR3 has 18 residues. From germline, CDR1 is MGHDK and CDR2 SYGVNS. The V gene end was trimmed by 11 bases and the J gene end by 0 bases; junction bases not matched to a gene: 13. Here the CDR3 DNA reads TGTGCCGGGTGCCCCGGGACTAGCGGGGGAACTAGCACAGATACGCAGTATTTT. Translation: CAGCPGTSGGTSTDTQYF.

This clonotype was found a few times. J is TRBJ1-1 and V is TRBV20-1; a weak D match, TRBD1 (6 bases). The length of the CDR3 is 12 residues. Germline CDR1 reads DFQATT; CDR2 reads SNEGSKA (reference sequence). Trimming took off 6 bases at V and 1 base at J, with 9 bases between the two ends. This CDR3 reads CSAPQGNTEAFF. In nucleotides, the CDR3 is TGCAGTGCCCCACAGGGGAACACTGAAGCTTTCTTT.

This chain connects TRBV20-1 to TRBJ2-2; D gene unclear. CDR3 size: 12 residues. Germline CDR1 is DFQATT and CDR2 is SNEGSKA (reference sequence). The V and J ends lost 6 bases and 7 bases respectively, with 12 bases between them. The DNA of the CDR3 is TGCAGTGCCAGAAGTCACGGCGGGGAGCTGTTTTTT. It is translated as CSARSHGGELFF.

This clonotype was picked up a small number of times. The chain links TRBV18 to TRBJ2-7, with D possibly matching TRBD1 (5 bases). Germline V gene sequence: CDR1 KGHSH, CDR2 LQKENI. CDR3 size: 14 residues. Trimming took 2 bases from V and 2 from J, leaving 10 bases between them. CDR3 nucleotides: TGTGCCAGCTCACCAGTGACAGAAGCCTACGAGCAGTACTTC. This codes for CASSPVTEAYEQYF.

The chain is built from TRBV29-1 and TRBJ2-3; TRBD2 might be the D (7 bases). Trimming removed 3 bases at V and 0 bases at J, with 13 bases between. This CDR3 is built from 15 residues. Germline V gives CDR1 SQVTM, CDR2 ANQGSEA. The CDR3 region is CSVDRGGDSTDTQYF. CDR3 in DNA: TGCAGCGTTGATAGGGGGGGCGATAGCACAGATACGCAGTATTTT.

This clonotype was seen a few times. The gene calls are TRBV28 and TRBJ2-5; 7 positions agree with TRBD1. The CDR3 spans 15 residues. V lost 2 bases, J lost 9 bases, and 12 bases stayed unmatched. Germline-derived CDR1 and CDR2 are MDHEN and SYDVKM. This CDR3 reads CASSLLDRPTAAQYF. The CDR3 DNA follows: TGTGCCAGCAGTTTACTGGACAGGCCAACAGCGGCCCAGTACTTC.

This clonotype was detected a few times. The chain employs TRBV20-1 and TRBJ2-3; 14 nucleotides match TRBD2. With V trimmed by 5 bases and J by 6 bases, 7 bases remained unmatched. Germline V gives CDR1 DFQATT, CDR2 SNEGSKA (reference sequence). The CDR3 has 15 amino acids. As DNA, the CDR3 is TGCAGTGCTGTGGGACTAGCGGGAGTTGTGGATACGCAGTATTTT. Translating it yields CSAVGLAGVVDTQYF.